This is a list of T cell receptor beta chains from one sample in a study of CD8 T cells in Susac syndrome. MiXCR was run by TCRdb on the immunoSEQ multiplex PCR reads, yielding one entry per CDR3 protein. The table includes some 110,000 distinct CDR3 sequences, around 94% detected once. Source material: CD8+ T cells from PBMCs. These receptors all come from a human donor with Susac syndrome. The CDR3 runs from the conserved cysteine through the conserved F or W. A D gene is named only where the DNA matches it firmly. Only part of the rows carry a size: once, few, many, or a class if the clone is expanded.

TGTGCCAGCAGCGACAGGGGGGTCGGCTACGAGCAGTACTTC	CASSDRGVGYEQYF	TRBJ2-7	TRBD1	once	TRBV6-5
TGTGCCTGCGGACTAGCGGGGGGGCTGGAGTACTTC	CACGLAGGLEYF	TRBJ2-7	TRBD2	NA	TRBV30
TGTGCCAGCAGCCAAGTGCTCGAGGGGCCCCAAGAGACCCAGTACTTC	CASSQVLEGPQETQYF	TRBJ2-5	NA	NA	TRBV3-1
TGTGCCAGCAGCTATACAGGGGTAAACCAGCCCCAGCATTTT	CASSYTGVNQPQHF	TRBJ1-5	TRBD1	NA	TRBV7-9
TGTGCCACCACGGAAGGGGGAATCTACAATGAGCAGTTCTTC	CATTEGGIYNEQFF	TRBJ2-1	NA	NA	TRBV15
TGCGCCAGCAGCCACGGACTAGCGGGGGTGACCTCCTACGAGCAGTACTTC	CASSHGLAGVTSYEQYF	TRBJ2-7	TRBD2	NA	TRBV4-3
TGTGCCAGCAGCTTGGCTCCCCAGACTGAAGCTTTCTTT	CASSLAPQTEAFF	TRBJ1-1	NA	NA	TRBV5-4
TGTGCCAGCAGCCAGTCGTCGGAGGGGGAAAACAATGAGCAGTTCTTC	CASSQSSEGENNEQFF	TRBJ2-1	NA	NA	TRBV3-1
TGTGCCAGTAGTATCGGGGACAAGTACACAGATACGCAGTATTTT	CASSIGDKYTDTQYF	TRBJ2-3	NA	NA	TRBV19
TGTGCCAGCAGCCAAGACGGCGGGGGGGCCCAAGAGACCCAGTACTTC	CASSQDGGGAQETQYF	TRBJ2-5	TRBD2	NA	TRBV3-1
TGCGCCAGCAGCCAAGGTCCCCGGACAGGGATGAACACCGGGGAGCTGTTTTTT	CASSQGPRTGMNTGELFF	TRBJ2-2	TRBD1	NA	TRBV4-1
TGTGCCAGCAGTAGAGCAGGCGACAATCAGCCCCAGCATTTT	CASSRAGDNQPQHF	TRBJ1-5	NA	NA	TRBV27
TGTGCCAGCAGTCAGGGTGACTATGGCTACACCTTC	CASSQGDYGYTF	TRBJ1-2	NA	few	TRBV11-3
TGTGCCAGCAGTCACGGACAGGGGGGTGAGACCCAGTACTTC	CASSHGQGGETQYF	TRBJ2-5	TRBD1	NA	TRBV7-6
TGTGCCAGCAGCTTAGTGGGACAAAGCGAGCAGTACTTC	CASSLVGQSEQYF	TRBJ2-7	NA	NA	TRBV7-8
TGTGCCAGCAGCGCCAGTCATGAGCAGTTCTTC	CASSASHEQFF	TRBJ2-1	NA	once	TRBV7-3
TGTGCCAGCAGCTTTGCGGGACGGGAAGATTGGGCTGAAGCTTTCTTT	CASSFAGREDWAEAFF	TRBJ1-1	NA	NA	TRBV7-9
TGCAGTGCCCAAGCGTCGGCAGGAAGCTCTGGGGCCAACGTCCTGACTTTC	CSAQASAGSSGANVLTF	TRBJ2-6	NA	NA	TRBV20-1
TGCAGCGTTCTCGGGGGAGACTCCTACAATGAGCAGTTCTTC	CSVLGGDSYNEQFF	TRBJ2-1	NA	NA	TRBV29-1
TGTGCCAGCAGCTATACAGGGGATGGCTACACCTTC	CASSYTGDGYTF	TRBJ1-2	TRBD1	NA	TRBV7-9
TGTGCCAGCAGTCCTACTCCGGGACTAGCGGGGGGAGGAGAGGAGACCCAGTACTTC	CASSPTPGLAGGGEETQYF	TRBJ2-5	TRBD2	once	TRBV3-1
TGTGCCAGCACCCGGGGGACAGGGGATCAGCCCCAGCATTTT	CASTRGTGDQPQHF	TRBJ1-5	TRBD1	NA	TRBV11-2
TGCGCCAGCAGCCTGGGGACAGGGAGGAACACTGAAGCTTTCTTT	CASSLGTGRNTEAFF	TRBJ1-1	TRBD1	NA	TRBV4-1
TGTGCCAGCAGCGCCTCGGGGTTCCCGTCCTACGAGCAGTACTTC	CASSASGFPSYEQYF	TRBJ2-7	NA	NA	TRBV7-6
TGTGCCAGCAGCGTCGGGGGATTCAATCAGCCCCAGCATTTT	CASSVGGFNQPQHF	TRBJ1-5	NA	NA	TRBV9
TGTGCCAGCAGCCTATATGGCTCTGGGGCCAACGTCCTGACTTTC	CASSLYGSGANVLTF	TRBJ2-6	NA	NA	TRBV5-4
TGTGCCAGTAGGGAGGAGTTGTACACTGAAGCTTTCTTT	CASREELYTEAFF	TRBJ1-1	NA	NA	TRBV3-1
TGCAGCGTTGCGACAGGCGAGAATTCACCCCTCCACTTT	CSVATGENSPLHF	TRBJ1-6	NA	NA	TRBV29-1
TGTGCCAGCAGCCCCCCGACAGGCGAAGCCTACGAGCAGTACTTC	CASSPPTGEAYEQYF	TRBJ2-7	NA	NA	TRBV7-9
TGTGCCACCAGTGACCCAGGGGGAGGCACCGGGGAGCTGTTTTTT	CATSDPGGGTGELFF	TRBJ2-2	NA	NA	TRBV24-1
TGTGCCAGCAGCCTCCGGGACAACCCGGACAATGAGCAGTTCTTC	CASSLRDNPDNEQFF	TRBJ2-1	NA	NA	TRBV7-6
TGTGCCAGCAGCCAAGAGTGGGTCAGAAACAATTCACCCCTCCACTTT	CASSQEWVRNNSPLHF	TRBJ1-6	NA	NA	TRBV3-1
TGCGCCAGCAGTGAGGGACTAGCCGGCCCCGAGCAGTACTTC	CASSEGLAGPEQYF	TRBJ2-7	TRBD2	NA	TRBV10-2
TGTGCCAGCAGTTACGATATAGCGGGGGGCTCTAGCACAGATACGCAGTATTTT	CASSYDIAGGSSTDTQYF	TRBJ2-3	TRBD2	NA	TRBV6-2/TRBV6-3
TGTGCCAGCCATACAGGGGGTTCCTACACAGATACGCAGTATTTT	CASHTGGSYTDTQYF	TRBJ2-3	TRBD1	NA	TRBV9
TGTGCCAGCAGGCCTAACCAGGGGGCAGAGGAAGCTTTCTTT	CASRPNQGAEEAFF	TRBJ1-1	TRBD1	NA	TRBV3-1
TGCAGTGCTAGAGATGACCTCGGGACGCGGTTAAACTATGGCTACACCTTC	CSARDDLGTRLNYGYTF	TRBJ1-2	NA	NA	TRBV20-1
TGTGCCAGCAGCTTGGTCATGAACACTGAAGCTTTCTTT	CASSLVMNTEAFF	TRBJ1-1	NA	NA	TRBV7-2
TGCAGTGCTAGAACAATCTACGAGCAGTACTTC	CSARTIYEQYF	TRBJ2-7	NA	NA	TRBV20-1